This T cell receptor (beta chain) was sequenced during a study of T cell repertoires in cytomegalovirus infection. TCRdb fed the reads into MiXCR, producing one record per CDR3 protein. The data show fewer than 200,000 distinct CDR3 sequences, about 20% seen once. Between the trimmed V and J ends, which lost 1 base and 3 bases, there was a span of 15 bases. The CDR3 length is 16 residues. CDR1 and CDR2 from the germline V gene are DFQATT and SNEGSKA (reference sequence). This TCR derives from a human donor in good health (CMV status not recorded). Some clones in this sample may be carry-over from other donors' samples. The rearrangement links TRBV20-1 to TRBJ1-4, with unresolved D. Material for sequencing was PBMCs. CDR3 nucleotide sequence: TGCAGTGCTAGAGTGTCCTCTCCGCGAGCTAATGAAAAACTGTTTTTT. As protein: CSARVSSPRANEKLFF.